The 29 T cell receptor beta chains reported below all come from one sample, sequenced in a study of long-term antiretroviral therapy in people with HIV. With survey level as its setting, the immunoSEQ assay was v3.0. TCRdb's copy holds only in-frame clones and misses some; the assay was immunoSEQ multiplex PCR. The sample includes roughly 34,000 clones, 70% to 80% seen only once; the top ten take 3% to 4%. This sample comprised unsorted PBMCs, obtained 1.9 years after starting antiretroviral therapy. These receptors were taken from a man younger than 35 with HIV.

This clone was detected a few times. This chain uses TRBV29-1 with TRBJ1-3, with a tentative D call TRBD1 (5 bases). The CDR3 length is 16 residues. Germline V gene lookup returns CDR1 SQVTM and CDR2 ANQGSEA. V was cut by 4 bases and J by 0 bases, with 16 bases left in between. For the CDR3, the DNA is TGCAGCGTTGCCGGGGGGAGTTTTAGCTCTGGAAACACCATATATTTT. Translation gives CSVAGGSFSSGNTIYF.

Only one count was recorded for this clone. The chain couples TRBV15 to TRBJ2-3, with TRBD1 matching 9 bases. V gave up 4 bases and J gave up 3 bases; unmatched junction bases: 5. CDR1 and CDR2 (germline): LNHNV, YYDKDF (reference sequence). The CDR3 loop spans 15 amino acids. This chain's CDR3 is CATSTRTGATDTQYF. DNA for the CDR3: TGTGCCACCAGCACAAGGACAGGGGCAACAGATACGCAGTATTTT. Variable domain in full (rest from reference TRBV15 and TRBJ2-3): DAMVIQNPRYQVTQFGKPVTLSCSQTLNHNVMYWYQQKSSQAPKLLFHYYDKDFNNEADTPDNFQSRRPNTSFCFLDIRSPGLGDTAMYLCATSTRTGATDTQYFGPGTRLTVL.

Only one count was recorded for this clone. The J gene is TRBJ1-4, the V gene TRBV19, with unresolved D. Germline assignment: CDR1 LNHDA and CDR2 SQIVND (reference sequence). This CDR3 is 16 amino acids long. The V gene lost 7 bases and the J gene lost 0 bases, with 15 bases spanning the gap. CDR3 in DNA: TGTGCCAGTACGGACGGAAGAATTGCAACTAATGAAAAACTGTTTTTT. Its translation is CASTDGRIATNEKLFF. Full variable domain (rest looked up from reference TRBV19 and TRBJ1-4): DGGITQSPKYLFRKEGQNVTLSCEQNLNHDAMYWYRQDPGQGLRLIYYSQIVNDFQKGDIAEGYSVSREKKESFPLTVTSAQKNPTAFYLCASTDGRIATNEKLFFGSGTQLSVL.

The chain links TRBV18 to TRBJ1-1; D not certain. CDR1 KGHSH and CDR2 LQKENI come from the germline V gene. This CDR3 is built from 13 residues. With 2 bases removed from V and 6 bases from J, the gap between germline ends came to 10 bases. CDR3 region: CASSPRGNPEAFF. In DNA form, the CDR3 reads TGTGCCAGCTCACCAAGAGGGAATCCTGAAGCTTTCTTT.

This chain joins TRBV7-2 and TRBJ2-1; D possibly uses TRBD1 or TRBD2 (7 bases each). Per germline, CDR1 SGHTA and CDR2 FQGNSA. V gave up 5 bases and J gave up 5 bases, with 10 bases separating them. This CDR3 is built from 13 residues. This CDR3 is CASSQGGDNEQFF. For the CDR3, the DNA is TGTGCCAGCAGCCAGGGGGGGGACAATGAGCAGTTCTTC.

This clone showed up just once. The CDR3 reads CASTTDPGFSGNTIYF. CDR3 DNA: TGTGCCAGCACTACCGATCCAGGATTCTCTGGAAACACCATATATTTT. The genes are TRBV5-4 and TRBJ1-3, with no clear D. Trimming removed 6 bases at V and 0 bases at J, with 16 bases between. This CDR3 is built from 16 residues. Germline-derived CDR1 and CDR2 are SGHNT and YYREEE (reference sequence).

Only a few counts were recorded for this clone. The rearrangement uses TRBV9 and TRBJ2-1; the match to TRBD1 covers 8 bases. Trimming took 3 bases from V and 4 from J; bases not matched to a gene: 3. Germline V CDR1 and CDR2: SGDLS, YYNGEE. This CDR3 has 14 residues. The DNA for the CDR3 is TGTGCCAGCAGCGGACGACAGGGGTACAATGAGCAGTTCTTC. Translating gives CASSGRQGYNEQFF.

The V gene is TRBV5-1, the J gene TRBJ2-3, with D perhaps being TRBD1 or TRBD2 (6 bases each). The CDR3 length is 16 residues. Trimming removed 0 bases from V and 3 bases from J, with 14 bases in between. The germline V gene has CDR1 SGHRS and CDR2 YFSETQ. The chain's CDR3 is CASSLVAGGETDTQYF. The CDR3, as DNA: TGCGCCAGCAGCTTGGTAGCCGGGGGCGAAACAGATACGCAGTATTTT. Looking up the rest from reference TRBV5-1 and TRBJ2-3 gives the full variable domain: KAGVTQTPRYLIKTRGQQVTLSCSPISGHRSVSWYQQTPGQGLQFLFEYFSETQRNKGNFPGRFSGRQFSNSRSEMNVSTLELGDSALYLCASSLVAGGETDTQYFGPGTRLTVL.

This clone was observed a single time. The J gene is TRBJ2-3, the V gene TRBV4-2; 11 bases line up with TRBD2. J gave up 4 bases and V 1 base, and 7 bases lay outside the gene matches. There are 17 residues in the CDR3. Germline V CDR1 and CDR2: LGHNA, YNFKEQ. CDR3 nucleotide sequence: TGTGCCAGCAGCCAAGCGCAACTAGCGGGGGACGCAGATACGCAGTATTTT. Translated, it gives CASSQAQLAGDADTQYF.

V usage is TRBV4-1 and J usage is TRBJ1-5; maybe TRBD1 (5 bases). CDR3 length equals 16 residues. V lost 3 bases and J lost 3, with 15 bases in between. CDR1 and CDR2 from the germline V gene are MGHRA and YSYEKL. The CDR3 sequence is CASSQVGGEINQPQHF. As DNA, the CDR3 is TGCGCCAGCAGCCAGGTCGGGGGGGAGATCAATCAGCCCCAGCATTTT.

This clone was detected once. This chain uses TRBV5-6 with TRBJ2-5; 7 bases line up with TRBD2. The CDR3 is 15 residues long. V lost 4 bases, J lost 4 bases, and 10 bases stayed unmatched. Per germline, CDR1 SGHDT and CDR2 YYEEEE. CDR3 residues: CASSEGTTSVETQYF. The CDR3 coding sequence is TGTGCCAGCAGCGAAGGGACTACCTCTGTAGAGACCCAGTACTTC. The full variable domain, with the rest looked up from reference TRBV5-6 and TRBJ2-5, is DAGVTQSPTHLIKTRGQQVTLRCSPKSGHDTVSWYQQALGQGPQFIFQYYEEEERQRGNFPDRFSGHQFPNYSSELNVNALLLGDSALYLCASSEGTTSVETQYFGPGTRLLVL.

The chain recombines TRBV19 with TRBJ1-5; no clear D gene. Trimming removed 3 bases at V and 5 bases at J, with 8 bases between. The CDR3 has 13 residues. In germline, CDR1 is LNHDA, CDR2 SQIVND (reference sequence). In nucleotides, the CDR3 is TGTGCCAGTAGTATGGGAAGGGATCAGCCCCAGCATTTT. Protein sequence: CASSMGRDQPQHF.

The chain combines TRBV5-1 with TRBJ2-7; D is perhaps TRBD1 (6 bases). This CDR3 contains 13 residues. Trimming left V 5 bases short and J 2 bases short, with 11 bases between. Germline V gene data show CDR1 as SGHRS and CDR2 as YFSETQ. In DNA, the CDR3 is TGCGCCAGCAGGTTCGGGACAACCTACGAGCAGTACTTC. Its protein is CASRFGTTYEQYF.

Here the CDR3 DNA reads TGTGCCAGCTCACCCCCCGGGACCCGGATTAGTACTGAAGCTTTCTTT. Its translation is CASSPPGTRISTEAFF. The rearrangement uses TRBV18 and TRBJ1-1, with D possibly TRBD1 on 5 matching bases. The length of the CDR3 is 16 residues. V lost 3 bases and J lost 5, with 19 bases in between. Germline-derived CDR1 and CDR2 are KGHSH and LQKENI.

The V call is TRBV4-1, the J call TRBJ1-2; tentative D call: TRBD1 (6 bases). The V and J ends lost 0 bases and 4 bases respectively, with 9 bases between them. The CDR3 extends over 14 amino acids. CDR1 is MGHRA and CDR2 is YSYEKL in the germline V gene. The CDR3: CASSQEGGPYGYTF. CDR3 nucleotide sequence: TGCGCCAGCAGCCAAGAAGGGGGGCCCTATGGCTACACCTTC.

The chain is built from TRBV10-1 and TRBJ2-5; 10 nucleotides agree with TRBD2. V was clipped by 3 bases and J by 4 bases; unmatched bases: 5. There are 15 residues in the CDR3. Germline CDR1 WNHNN, CDR2 SYGVQD (reference sequence). CDR3 nucleotides: TGCGCCAGCAGTGATGTAGCGGGGGGCAGAGAGACCCAGTACTTC. Translated: CASSDVAGGRETQYF.

This rearrangement joins TRBV6-4 to TRBJ1-1; no reliable D call. The CDR3 has 13 amino acids. Looked up from germline, CDR1 is MRHNA and CDR2 is SNTAGT. V was clipped by 0 bases and J by 9 bases, with 11 bases between them. The CDR3 DNA reads as TGTGCCAGCAGTGACTCTTTAAGGACGAAAGCTTTCTTT. It encodes CASSDSLRTKAFF.

The V call is TRBV28, the J call TRBJ2-3; the match to TRBD2 covers 11 bases. J was trimmed by 5 bases and V by 6 bases; bases with no gene match: 7. Germline values: CDR1 MDHEN, CDR2 SYDVKM. The CDR3 runs to 15 residues. CDR3 coding DNA: TGTGCCAGCAGCTCTAGCGGGGGGTCAAGAGATACGCAGTATTTT. It codes for CASSSSGGSRDTQYF.

The chain recombines TRBV27 with TRBJ1-6; TRBD1 is a possible D gene (5 bases). Germline assignment: CDR1 MNHEY and CDR2 SMNVEV (reference sequence). There are 14 residues in the CDR3. V lost 5 bases and J 9 bases, leaving 14 bases between the germline ends. CDR3 sequence: CASSPEHRGSPLHF. CDR3 nucleotide sequence: TGTGCCAGCAGTCCGGAACATAGGGGTTCACCCCTCCACTTT.

This clone was counted between two and nine times. This chain joins TRBV5-1 and TRBJ2-2; tentative D call: TRBD1 (6 bases). Trimming removed 4 bases at V and 7 bases at J, with 11 bases between. Germline lookup yields CDR1 SGHRS and CDR2 YFSETQ. The CDR3 is 13 residues long. The CDR3 reads CASSIPQGGELFF. CDR3 nucleotide sequence: TGCGCCAGCAGCATACCACAGGGCGGGGAGCTGTTTTTT.

This chain uses TRBV6-5 with TRBJ2-7, with unresolved D. The V end lost 0 bases, the J end lost 0 bases, and 6 bases lay between the germline ends. The germline V gene has CDR1 MNHEY and CDR2 SVGAGI. The CDR3 has 14 residues. The CDR3: CASSYSYSSYEQYF. CDR3 DNA: TGTGCCAGCAGTTACTCGTACAGCTCCTACGAGCAGTACTTC.

This sequence joins TRBV7-9 and TRBJ2-5; no reliable D call. Germline V gene sequence: CDR1 SEHNR, CDR2 FQNEAQ (reference sequence). This CDR3 spans 12 amino acids. Trimming took 3 bases from V and 5 from J, leaving 7 bases between them. The CDR3 sequence is CASSFSAETQYF. CDR3 coding DNA: TGTGCCAGCAGCTTTTCGGCGGAGACCCAGTACTTC.

The chain recombines TRBV2 with TRBJ2-7, with D possibly TRBD1 on 7 matching bases. This CDR3 contains 14 residues. Germline V gives CDR1 SNHLY, CDR2 FYNNEI. V shed 6 bases and J shed 4 bases, with 16 bases lying between them. CDR3 region: CASREGTDQYEQYV. As DNA, the CDR3 is TGTGCCAGCAGGGAGGGGACAGATCAATACGAGCAGTACGTC.

The chain combines TRBV5-1 with TRBJ1-2; the match to TRBD1 covers 7 bases. Germline lookup yields CDR1 SGHRS and CDR2 YFSETQ. The CDR3 consists of 15 residues. J gave up 3 bases and V 4 bases, and 9 bases lay outside the gene matches. The CDR3 DNA follows: TGCGCCAGCAGCGACCTACAGGGGAACCACTATGGCTACACCTTC. Translated: CASSDLQGNHYGYTF.

V usage is TRBV5-6 and J usage is TRBJ2-1; 10 positions match TRBD2. CDR3 length: 12 residues. The germline V gene encodes CDR1 SGHDT and CDR2 YYEEEE. The J segment lost 15 bases and the V segment lost 0 bases, leaving 3 bases of the junction unmatched. The CDR3 region is CASSLERGGWFF. Here the CDR3 DNA reads TGTGCCAGCAGCTTGGAGCGGGGGGGCTGGTTCTTC.

CDR3 DNA: TGTGCCAGCAGTTCCCTTAGCGGGGGGACCGGGGAGCTGTTTTTT. This encodes CASSSLSGGTGELFF. The chain couples TRBV27 to TRBJ2-2; 10 positions agree with TRBD2. This CDR3 is 15 amino acids long. Losses at the gene ends were 4 bases for V and 5 bases for J; bases not matched to a gene: 4. CDR1 and CDR2 from the germline V gene are MNHEY and SMNVEV (reference sequence).

The V call is TRBV6-1, the J call TRBJ1-5; TRBD1 matches 7 bases. The CDR3 spans 15 residues. Germline V gene lookup returns CDR1 MNHNS and CDR2 SASEGT. V shed 3 bases and J 9 bases; nucleotides not matched to a gene: 11. The DNA of the CDR3 is TGTGCCAGCAGTGACTCCTCGACAGGGTCCTCGCCCCAGCATTTT. Protein product: CASSDSSTGSSPQHF.

V gene TRBV5-1 combines with J gene TRBJ1-1; a possible D gene is TRBD1 (5 bases). The CDR3 is 14 amino acids. V was cut by 0 bases and J by 10 bases, with 16 bases left in between. Germline CDR1 reads SGHRS; CDR2 reads YFSETQ. CDR3 sequence: CASSLDGRERGAFF. The CDR3 region has the DNA TGCGCCAGCAGCTTGGATGGCCGGGAGAGGGGAGCTTTCTTT.

V and J are TRBV6-1 and TRBJ1-3; D not resolved. V gave up 8 bases and J gave up 0 bases, with 8 bases separating them. This CDR3 has 13 amino acids. The germline V gene has CDR1 MNHNS and CDR2 SASEGT. The chain's CDR3 is CASLLYSGNTIYF. The DNA for the CDR3 is TGTGCCAGCCTACTGTACTCTGGAAACACCATATATTTT.